This T cell receptor beta chain was retrieved from a study of CD8 T cells in Susac syndrome. This CDR3 is built from 14 residues. V lost 2 bases and J lost 8, with 13 bases in between. Germline V lookup: CDR1 SEHNR, CDR2 FQNEAQ (reference sequence). RNA was extracted with the RNeasy kit, and a quantity of roughly 0.45 to 1 ug was reverse transcribed using random hexamers. Amplification of TCR beta CDR3 by immunoSEQ multiplex PCR spanned 54 Vbeta and 13 Jbeta. One entry per CDR3 protein results from TCRdb running MiXCR on the immunoSEQ multiplex PCR reads. There are around 110,000 distinct CDR3 sequences in the sample; approximately 93% occur only once, and over 0.4% lies in the top ten. From blood CD8+ and CD4+ T cells, the TCR beta chain was sequenced.

The V gene is TRBV7-9, the J gene TRBJ1-5; D is possibly TRBD1 (6 bases). The origin of this receptor is a human donor with Susac syndrome. The material sequenced was CD8+ T cells from PBMCs. The CDR3: CASSLSGAPEPQHF. DNA of the CDR3: TGTGCCAGCAGCTTATCGGGGGCCCCGGAGCCCCAGCATTTT.